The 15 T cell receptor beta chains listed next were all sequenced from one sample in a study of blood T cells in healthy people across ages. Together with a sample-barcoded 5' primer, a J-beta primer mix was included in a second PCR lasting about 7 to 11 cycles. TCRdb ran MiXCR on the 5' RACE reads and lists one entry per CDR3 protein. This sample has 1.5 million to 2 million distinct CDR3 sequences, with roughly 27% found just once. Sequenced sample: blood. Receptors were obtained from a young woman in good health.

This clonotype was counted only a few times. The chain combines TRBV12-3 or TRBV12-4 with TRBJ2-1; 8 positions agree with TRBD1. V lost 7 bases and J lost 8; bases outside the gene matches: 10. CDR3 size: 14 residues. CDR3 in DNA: TGTGCCAGCAACGGACAGGGTACGAGGTATGAGCAGTTCTTC. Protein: CASNGQGTRYEQFF.

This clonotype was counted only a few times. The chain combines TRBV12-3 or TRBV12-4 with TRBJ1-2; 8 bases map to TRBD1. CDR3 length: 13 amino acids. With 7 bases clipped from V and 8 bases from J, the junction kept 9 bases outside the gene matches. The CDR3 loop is CASKRGQGGGYTF. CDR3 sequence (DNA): TGTGCCAGCAAACGCGGACAGGGAGGGGGCTACACCTTC.

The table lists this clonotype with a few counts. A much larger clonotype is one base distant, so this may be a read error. Here the CDR3 DNA reads TGCAGCGTGTTGAATAGTAGGGAGCAGTACTTC. This gives the protein CSVLNSREQYF. The J gene is TRBJ2-4, the V gene TRBV29-1; maybe TRBD2 (5 bases). Between the trimmed V and J ends, which lost 6 bases and 13 bases, there was a span of 16 bases. CDR3 length: 11 residues. The V gene's germline CDR1 is SQVTM and CDR2 ANQGSEA.

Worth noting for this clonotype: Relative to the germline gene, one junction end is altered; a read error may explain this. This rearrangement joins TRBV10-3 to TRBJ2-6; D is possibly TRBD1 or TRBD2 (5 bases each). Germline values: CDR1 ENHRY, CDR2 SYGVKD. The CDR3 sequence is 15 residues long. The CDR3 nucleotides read TGTGCCATCAGTGAGGGAGGCTCTGGGGCCAACGTCCGGACTTTC. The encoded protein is CAISEGGSGANVRTF.

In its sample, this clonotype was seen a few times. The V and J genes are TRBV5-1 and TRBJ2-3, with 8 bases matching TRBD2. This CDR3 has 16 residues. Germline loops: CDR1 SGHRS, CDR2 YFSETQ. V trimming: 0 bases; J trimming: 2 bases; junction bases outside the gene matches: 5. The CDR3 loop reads CASSLVRRGATDTQYF. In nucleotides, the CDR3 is TGCGCCAGCAGCTTGGTGCGGCGGGGGGCCACAGATACGCAGTATTTT.

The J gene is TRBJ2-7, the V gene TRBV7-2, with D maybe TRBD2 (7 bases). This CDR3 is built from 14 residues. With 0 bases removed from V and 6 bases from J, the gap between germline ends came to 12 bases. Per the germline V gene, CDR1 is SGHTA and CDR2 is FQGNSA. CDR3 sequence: CASSLANRGGEQYF. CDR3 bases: TGTGCCAGCAGCTTAGCTAATAGGGGGGGCGAGCAGTACTTC.

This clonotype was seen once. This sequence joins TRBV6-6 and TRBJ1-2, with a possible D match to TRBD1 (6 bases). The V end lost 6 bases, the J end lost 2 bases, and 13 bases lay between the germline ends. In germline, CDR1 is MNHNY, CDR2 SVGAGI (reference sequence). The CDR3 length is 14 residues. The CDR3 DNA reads TGTGCCAGCAGCCCGGGACACCTAAACTATGGCTACACCTTC. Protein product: CASSPGHLNYGYTF.

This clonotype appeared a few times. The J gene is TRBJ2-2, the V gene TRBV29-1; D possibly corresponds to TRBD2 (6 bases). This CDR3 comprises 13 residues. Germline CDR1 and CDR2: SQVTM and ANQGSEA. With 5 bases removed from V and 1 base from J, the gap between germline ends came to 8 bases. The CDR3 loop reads CSVLRGNTGELFF. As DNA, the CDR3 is TGCAGCGTTCTGCGGGGGAACACCGGGGAGCTGTTTTTT.

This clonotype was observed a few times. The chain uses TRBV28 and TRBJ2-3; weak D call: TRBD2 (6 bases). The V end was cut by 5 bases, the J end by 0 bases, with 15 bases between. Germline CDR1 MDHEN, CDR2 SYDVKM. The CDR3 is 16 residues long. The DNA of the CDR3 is TGTGCCAGCAGTCCACCGGCAGGGAGGAGCACAGATACGCAGTATTTT. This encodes CASSPPAGRSTDTQYF.

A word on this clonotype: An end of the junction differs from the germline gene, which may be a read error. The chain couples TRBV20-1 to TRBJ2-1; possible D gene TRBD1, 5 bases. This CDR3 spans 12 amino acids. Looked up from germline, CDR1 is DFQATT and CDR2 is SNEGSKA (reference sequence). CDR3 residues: CSARDLDNEQVF. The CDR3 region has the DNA TGCAGTGCTAGAGATTTGGACAATGAGCAGGTCTTC.

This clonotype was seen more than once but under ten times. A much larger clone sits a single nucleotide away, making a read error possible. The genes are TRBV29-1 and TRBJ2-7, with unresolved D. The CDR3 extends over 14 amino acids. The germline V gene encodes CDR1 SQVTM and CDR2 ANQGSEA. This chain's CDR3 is CGVEDKGSSYEQYF. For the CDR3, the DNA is TGCGGCGTTGAAGATAAAGGGTCCAGTTACGAGCAGTACTTC.

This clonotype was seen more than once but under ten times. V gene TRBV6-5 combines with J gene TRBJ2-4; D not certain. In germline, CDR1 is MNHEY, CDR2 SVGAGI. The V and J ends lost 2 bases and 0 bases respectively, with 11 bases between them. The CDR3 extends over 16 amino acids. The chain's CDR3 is CASSYGQTLAKNIQYF. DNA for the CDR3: TGTGCCAGCAGTTACGGGCAGACTCTAGCCAAAAACATTCAGTACTTC.

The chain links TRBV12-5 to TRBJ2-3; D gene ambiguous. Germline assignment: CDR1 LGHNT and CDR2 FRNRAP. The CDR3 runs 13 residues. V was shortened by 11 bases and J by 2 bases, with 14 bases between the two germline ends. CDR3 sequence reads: CAVSLSPTDTQYF. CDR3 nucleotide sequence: TGTGCTGTCTCCCTGAGTCCCACAGATACGCAGTATTTT.

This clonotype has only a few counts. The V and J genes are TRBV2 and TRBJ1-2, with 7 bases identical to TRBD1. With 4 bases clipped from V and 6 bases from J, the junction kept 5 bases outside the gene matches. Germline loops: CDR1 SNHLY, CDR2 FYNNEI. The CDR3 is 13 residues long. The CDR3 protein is CASSVIQGNGYTF. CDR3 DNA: TGTGCCAGCAGTGTTATACAGGGGAATGGCTACACCTTC.

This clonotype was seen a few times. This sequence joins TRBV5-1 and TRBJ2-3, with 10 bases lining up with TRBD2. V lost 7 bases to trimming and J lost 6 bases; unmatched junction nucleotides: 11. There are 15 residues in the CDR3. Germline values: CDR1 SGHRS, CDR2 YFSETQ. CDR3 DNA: TGCGCCAGCGAACCCACTAGCGGGGTTGGGGATACGCAGTATTTT. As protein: CASEPTSGVGDTQYF.